The rows below give T cell receptor beta chains drawn from one sample of a study of human T cells and chemical hapten exposure. One entry per CDR3 protein, called by TCRdb with MiXCR from the RACE reads. The sample records some 97,000 distinct CDR3 sequences, 25% to 30% being singletons. The specimen was whole blood, collected in connection with sensitization to the hapten diphenylcyclopropenone (DPC). Receptors originate from a man aged 35 to 55 with alopecia areata. Some clones in this sample may be carry-over from other donors' samples. CDR3s include the opening cysteine and the closing phenylalanine or tryptophan. D genes are given only for firm matches. The size of a clone is reported for some rows only, either as once, few or many, or as a class for expanded clones.

D: -; V: TRBV5-1; J: TRBJ2-5; size: -; DNA: TGCGCCAGCAGCCTCCGGGACAACCCTCAAGAGACCCAGTACTTC; CDR3: CASSLRDNPQETQYF
D: -; V: TRBV10-3; J: TRBJ1-5; size: few; DNA: TGTGCCATCAGTGAGTCGACGGGGCTAGGCAATCAGCCCCAGCATTTT; CDR3: CAISESTGLGNQPQHF
D: TRBD2; V: TRBV9; J: TRBJ2-7; size: -; DNA: TGTGCCAGCAGCGTGGGTAGCGGGAAGCCCTACGAGCAGTACTTC; CDR3: CASSVGSGKPYEQYF
D: -; V: TRBV7-9; J: TRBJ2-2; size: few; DNA: TGTGCCAGGGATGGCGCAAACACCGGGGAGCTGTTTTTT; CDR3: CARDGANTGELFF
D: TRBD2; V: TRBV28; J: TRBJ2-5; size: -; DNA: TGTGCCAGCAGTTCTCAGCGGCGGGAGCTAGAGACCCAGTACTTC; CDR3: CASSSQRRELETQYF
D: TRBD2; V: TRBV5-1; J: TRBJ2-1; size: -; DNA: TGCGCCAGCAGGGGCGGCGGCGGGAGGGCCGGGAATGAGCAGTTCTTC; CDR3: CASRGGGGRAGNEQFF
D: -; V: TRBV20-1; J: TRBJ1-5; size: -; DNA: TGCAGTGTAAGGCCAAGGGAAATAGAGCCCCAGCATTTT; CDR3: CSVRPREIEPQHF
D: TRBD2; V: TRBV4-2; J: TRBJ2-1; size: -; DNA: TGTGCCAGCAGCCTAACCGGGACTAGCTTCCCCAATGAGCAGTTCTTC; CDR3: CASSLTGTSFPNEQFF
D: TRBD1; V: TRBV12-3/TRBV12-4; J: TRBJ1-2; size: -; DNA: TGTGCCAGCAGTTTATGGGGACAGGGCGGTGGCTACACCTTC; CDR3: CASSLWGQGGGYTF
D: -; V: TRBV6-5; J: TRBJ1-5; size: -; DNA: TGTGCCAGCAGTCCGCAGAGGGGGAACAAGATCTTAAATCAGCCCCAGCATTTT; CDR3: CASSPQRGNKILNQPQHF
D: TRBD1; V: TRBV7-9; J: TRBJ2-7; size: -; DNA: TGTGCCAGCAGCCCGACAGGGAACTACGAGCAGTACTTC; CDR3: CASSPTGNYEQYF
D: TRBD2; V: TRBV10-3; J: TRBJ2-3; size: -; DNA: TGTGCCATCAGTGAGTCCCCTATACTAGCGGGGGACGAGAATACGCAGTATTTT; CDR3: CAISESPILAGDENTQYF
D: TRBD2; V: TRBV20-1; J: TRBJ2-6; size: -; DNA: TGCAGTGCTAGAGATAGCGGGGGGCTCCCTGTGGGGGCCAACGTCCTGACTTTC; CDR3: CSARDSGGLPVGANVLTF
D: -; V: TRBV20-1; J: TRBJ2-7; size: -; DNA: TGCAGTGCTTTAGCTAGGATGGAGCAGTACTTC; CDR3: CSALARMEQYF
D: -; V: TRBV12-3/TRBV12-4; J: TRBJ2-7; size: -; DNA: TGTGCCAGCAGTTTGCGCAGCTCCTACGAGCAGTACTTC; CDR3: CASSLRSSYEQYF
D: -; V: TRBV10-3; J: TRBJ1-1; size: -; DNA: TGTGCCATCAGTGTTACACTCCCCGGGGAAGCTTTCTTT; CDR3: CAISVTLPGEAFF
D: -; V: TRBV12-3/TRBV12-4; J: TRBJ2-2; size: hyperexpanded; DNA: TGTGCCAGCAGTTTAGGAGCCCGGGAAGCCACGGTGAACACCGGGGAGCTGTTTTTT; CDR3: CASSLGAREATVNTGELFF
D: -; V: TRBV30; J: TRBJ2-7; size: few; DNA: TGTGCCTGGTCGGGGGCGAATTACGAGCAGTACTTC; CDR3: CAWSGANYEQYF
D: TRBD2; V: TRBV19; J: TRBJ2-2; size: -; DNA: TGTGCCAGTAGGCTACTAGCGGCCGGAGGCACCGGGGAGCTGTTTTTT; CDR3: CASRLLAAGGTGELFF
D: TRBD1; V: TRBV27; J: TRBJ1-4; size: few; DNA: TGTGCCAGCAGTTTGCAAACCAGGGGGAATGAAAAACTGTTTTTT; CDR3: CASSLQTRGNEKLFF
D: TRBD2; V: TRBV20-1; J: TRBJ2-7; size: few; DNA: TGCAGTGCTGGGGGACTAGCCCCCGCCGTGGAGCAGTACTTC; CDR3: CSAGGLAPAVEQYF
D: -; V: TRBV3-1; J: TRBJ1-6; size: -; DNA: TGTGCCAGCAGTCGAGGCGGGGGCGCCGGCTCACCCCTCCACTTT; CDR3: CASSRGGGAGSPLHF